This T cell receptor (beta chain) originates from a study of blood T cell repertoires in COVID-19 (dated by TCRdb to about 2020). In the study overall: The collaborator samples originated in the United States, Italy and Spain and spanned the acute and convalescent phases of COVID-19. The material from the prospective study consisted of cDNA or gDNA derived from T cells, B-cell-depleted T cells, or PBMCs. Deeply sampled blood TCRbeta repertoires from subjects exposed to, actively infected with, or recovered from COVID-19 were included in the dataset. The repertoires were made available in a free public database intended to serve as a resource for research on the immune response to SARS-CoV-2. Samples were obtained from the ongoing ImmuneRACE study (first 160 participants) and from some 1,200 subjects provided by 6 global collaborators. Nearly every sample came with metadata listing a de-identified subject ID, COVID-19 status, age in years and sex. Where HLA class I and class II types were available, the types were taken from metadata supplied by the sample provider, not from assay-based typing.

Each collaborating institution followed its own protocols to collect whole blood in K2EDTA tubes. For TCRbeta analysis, collaborator samples were shipped as frozen whole blood, as isolated PBMCs, or as DNA extracted from either sample type. The CDR3 contains 14 residues, cysteine and phenylalanine counted. The DNA shown is the 42-base CDR3, in frame from base 1. After removal of 3 bases from V and 4 bases from J, the junction retains 1 base not matched to a gene. In the germline V gene (reference sequence), CDR1 corresponds to LNHDA and CDR2 to SQIVND. Of note for this clone: Its cognate antigen has yet to be identified. Per-nucleotide qualities are absent, and no much larger clonotype sits a single base away.

The investigation overall reported the following: The amount of clinical and demographic metadata varied by source and participant and was provided uncurated.

The immunoSEQ Assay, a bias-controlled multiplex PCR, was used to amplify TCRbeta CDR3 regions from genomic DNA. The original methods were these. The number of nucleated cells in each sample was estimated by amplification of reference gene primers within the assay. To quantify the absolute abundance of each unique TCRbeta CDR3 rearrangement, sequence reads were collapsed and filtered. For each sample, productive Simpson clonality was calculated as the square root of Simpson's diversity index across productive rearrangements. TCRdb limited this immuneACCESS table to in-frame rearrangements with V and J called. A share of clones is missing; checked studies link under half to unresolved V genes, and the rest is unexplained. V and J calls and clone size are as listed in that table; D and trimming were resolved from the DNA. The sample table holds under 200,000 clones, of which roughly 90% were seen once. The ten largest clones represent approximately 0.48% of the sample.

Sequencing was done on a sample of peripheral blood. The chain is encoded by TRBV19 joined to TRBJ1-5, and TRBD1 aligns with 9 junction nucleotides. This receptor was identified in a middle-aged man with acute or convalescent COVID-19. Here the CDR3 is given as CASSIDRGNQPQHF. The DNA sequence reads TGTGCCAGTAGTATCGACAGGGGGAATCAGCCCCAGCATTTT.